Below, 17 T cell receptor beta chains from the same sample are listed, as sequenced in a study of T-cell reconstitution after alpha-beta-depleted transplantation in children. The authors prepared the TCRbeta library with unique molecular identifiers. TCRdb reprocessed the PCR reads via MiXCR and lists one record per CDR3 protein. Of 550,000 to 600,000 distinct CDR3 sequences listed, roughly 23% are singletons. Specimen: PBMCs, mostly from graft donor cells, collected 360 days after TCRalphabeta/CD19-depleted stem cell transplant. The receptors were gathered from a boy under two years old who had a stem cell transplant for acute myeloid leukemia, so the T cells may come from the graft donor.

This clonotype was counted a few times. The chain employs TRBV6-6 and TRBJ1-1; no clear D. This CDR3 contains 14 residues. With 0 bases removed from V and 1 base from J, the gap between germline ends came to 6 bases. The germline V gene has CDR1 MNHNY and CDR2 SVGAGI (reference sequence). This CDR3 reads CASSYSQWNTEAFF. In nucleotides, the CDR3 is TGTGCCAGCAGTTACTCCCAATGGAACACTGAAGCTTTCTTT.

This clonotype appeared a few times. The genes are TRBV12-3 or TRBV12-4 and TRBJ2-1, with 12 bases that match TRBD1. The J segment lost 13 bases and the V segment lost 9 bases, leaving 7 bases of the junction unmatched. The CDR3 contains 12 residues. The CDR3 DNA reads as TGTGCCAGGCCGGGACAGGGGGCGCGACAGTTCTTC. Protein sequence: CARPGQGARQFF.

Here the CDR3 reads CASSHRWGGETQYF. The DNA for the CDR3 is TGTGCCAGCAGCCATCGTTGGGGGGGAGAGACCCAGTACTTC. This chain uses TRBV5-6 with TRBJ2-5; the match to TRBD2 covers 7 bases. Germline trimming cut 4 bases from V and 4 bases from J; bases unmatched to any gene: 7. The length of the CDR3 is 14 residues. CDR1 is SGHDT, CDR2 YYEEEE, per germline.

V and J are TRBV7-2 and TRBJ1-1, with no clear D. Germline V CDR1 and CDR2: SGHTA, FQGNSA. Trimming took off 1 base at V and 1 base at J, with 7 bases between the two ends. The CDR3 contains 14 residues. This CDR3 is CASSLVSTNTEAFF. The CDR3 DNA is TGTGCCAGCAGCTTAGTCTCGACGAACACTGAAGCTTTCTTT.

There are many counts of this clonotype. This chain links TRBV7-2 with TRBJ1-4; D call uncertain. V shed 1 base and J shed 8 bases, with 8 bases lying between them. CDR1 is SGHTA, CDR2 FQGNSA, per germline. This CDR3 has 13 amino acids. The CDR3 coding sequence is TGTGCCAGCAGCTTAGGCCGGATGGAAAAACTGTTTTTT. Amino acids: CASSLGRMEKLFF.

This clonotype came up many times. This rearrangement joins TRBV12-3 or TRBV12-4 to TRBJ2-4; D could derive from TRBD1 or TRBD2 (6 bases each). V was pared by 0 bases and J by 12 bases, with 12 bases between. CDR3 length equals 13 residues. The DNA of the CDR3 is TGTGCCAGCAGTTTAGCGGGAGGACAGCGTCAGTACTTC. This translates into CASSLAGGQRQYF.

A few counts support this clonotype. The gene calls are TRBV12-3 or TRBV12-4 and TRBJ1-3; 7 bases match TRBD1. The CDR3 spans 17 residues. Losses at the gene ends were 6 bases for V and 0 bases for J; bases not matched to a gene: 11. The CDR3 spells CASSSRDSAFSGNTIYF. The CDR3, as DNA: TGTGCCAGCAGCAGCCGGGACAGCGCCTTCTCTGGAAACACCATATATTTT.

CDR3: CASSRSPFDGYTF. Here the CDR3 DNA reads TGTGCCAGCAGTCGCTCTCCTTTTGATGGCTACACCTTC. V usage is TRBV7-6 and J usage is TRBJ1-2; D not resolved. The CDR3 sequence is 13 residues long. Germline CDR1 and CDR2: SGHVS and FNYEAQ. V gave up 6 bases and J gave up 6 bases, with 14 bases separating them.

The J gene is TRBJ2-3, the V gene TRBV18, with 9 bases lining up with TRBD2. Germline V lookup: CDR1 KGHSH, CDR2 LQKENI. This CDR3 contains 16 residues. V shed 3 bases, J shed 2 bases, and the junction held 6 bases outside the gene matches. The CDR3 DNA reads TGTGCCAGCTCACCCATTAGCGGGGGTTCCACAGATACGCAGTATTTT. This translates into CASSPISGGSTDTQYF.

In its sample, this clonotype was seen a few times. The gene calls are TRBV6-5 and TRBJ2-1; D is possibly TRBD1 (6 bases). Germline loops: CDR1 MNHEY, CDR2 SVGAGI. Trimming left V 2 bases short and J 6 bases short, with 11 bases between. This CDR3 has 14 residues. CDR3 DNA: TGTGCCAGCAGTTACGGAGGACAGCCCAATGAGCAGTTCTTC. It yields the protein CASSYGGQPNEQFF.

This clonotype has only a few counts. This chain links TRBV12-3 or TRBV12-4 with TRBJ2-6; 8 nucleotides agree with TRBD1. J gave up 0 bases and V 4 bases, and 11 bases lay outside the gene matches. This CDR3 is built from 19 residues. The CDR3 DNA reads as TGTGCCAGCAGTTCAGTTACGGGACAGGCACACTCTGGGGCCAACGTCCTGACTTTC. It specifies CASSSVTGQAHSGANVLTF.

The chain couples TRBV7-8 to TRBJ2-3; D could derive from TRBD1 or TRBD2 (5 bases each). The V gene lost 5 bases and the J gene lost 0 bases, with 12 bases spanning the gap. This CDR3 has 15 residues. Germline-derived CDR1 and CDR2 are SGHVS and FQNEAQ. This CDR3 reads CASSRGRISTDTQYF. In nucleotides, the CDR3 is TGTGCCAGCAGCCGGGGACGGATAAGCACAGATACGCAGTATTTT.

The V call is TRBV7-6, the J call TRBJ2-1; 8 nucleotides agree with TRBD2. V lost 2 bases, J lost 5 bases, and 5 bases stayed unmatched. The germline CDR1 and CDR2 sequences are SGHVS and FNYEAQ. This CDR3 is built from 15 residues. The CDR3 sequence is CASSLNFGRDNEQFF. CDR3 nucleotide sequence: TGTGCCAGCAGCTTAAATTTCGGGAGGGACAATGAGCAGTTCTTC. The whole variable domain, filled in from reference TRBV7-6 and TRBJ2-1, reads GAGVSQSPRYKVTKRGQDVALRCDPISGHVSLYWYRQALGQGPEFLTYFNYEAQQDKSGLPNDRFSAERPEGSISTLTIQRTEQRDSAMYRCASSLNFGRDNEQFFGPGTRLTVL.

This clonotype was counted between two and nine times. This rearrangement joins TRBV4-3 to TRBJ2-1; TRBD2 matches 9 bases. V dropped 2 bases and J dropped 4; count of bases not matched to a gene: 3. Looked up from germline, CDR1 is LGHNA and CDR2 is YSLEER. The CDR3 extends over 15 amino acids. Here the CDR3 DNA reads TGCGCCAGCAGCCAACGTCTAGCGGGGTACAATGAGCAGTTCTTC. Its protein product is CASSQRLAGYNEQFF.

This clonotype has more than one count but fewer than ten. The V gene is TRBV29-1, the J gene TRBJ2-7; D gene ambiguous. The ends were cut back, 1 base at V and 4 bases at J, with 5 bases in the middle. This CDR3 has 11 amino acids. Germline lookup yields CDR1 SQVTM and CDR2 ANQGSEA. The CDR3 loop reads CSVEVQYEQYV. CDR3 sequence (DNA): TGCAGCGTTGAAGTTCAGTACGAGCAGTACGTC.

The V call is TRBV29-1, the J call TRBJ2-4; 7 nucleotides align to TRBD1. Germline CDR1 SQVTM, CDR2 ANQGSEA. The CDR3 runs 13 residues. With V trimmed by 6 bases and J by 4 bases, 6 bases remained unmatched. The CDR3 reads CSVVTGVKNIQYF. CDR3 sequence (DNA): TGCAGCGTGGTCACAGGGGTGAAAAACATTCAGTACTTC.

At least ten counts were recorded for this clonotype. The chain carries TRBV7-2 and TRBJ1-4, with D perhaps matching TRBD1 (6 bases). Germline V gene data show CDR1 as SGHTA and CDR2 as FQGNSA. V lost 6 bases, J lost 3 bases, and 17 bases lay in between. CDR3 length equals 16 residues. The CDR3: CASSVTGFRANEKLFF. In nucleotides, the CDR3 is TGTGCCAGCAGTGTTACAGGGTTTCGGGCTAATGAAAAACTGTTTTTT.